This TCR beta chain originates from a study of Ad26.COV2.S vaccination and SARS-CoV-2 variants (dated by TCRdb to the early 2020s). In the study overall: Donors in the vaccine arm were drawn from COV1001, a phase I-IIa trial of Ad26.COV2.S in healthy adults that was multicentre, randomized, double-blind and placebo-controlled. Ad26.COV2.S was administered intramuscularly at 5 x 10^10 or 1 x 10^11 viral particles, either as a single shot or as two shots given 56 days apart. TCRbeta repertoire sequencing served as the tool for gauging how specific and how broad the SARS-CoV-2-reactive T cell receptors were following Ad26.COV2.S vaccination. The TCR-sequenced set comprised around 30 samples: around 20 Ad26.COV2.S vaccine recipients, 5 placebo recipients and 8 SARS-CoV-2 convalescent individuals. Participants in the trial were split at random into five groups of five each, receiving low-dose or high-dose Ad26.COV2.S once or twice, or else placebo on both occasions. Blinding of investigators to trial group allocation was maintained during experiments and outcome assessment. What the authors observed across the whole study: Substantial breadth of spike-specific CD8+ and CD4+ T cell responses was reported after vaccination. Compared with placebo recipients, Ad26.COV2.S recipients showed higher spike-specific TCR breadth (P = 0.0014). The study was not powered to compare responses between vaccine doses or regimens. Non-spike TCR breadth was comparable between vaccine and placebo recipients, consistent with the vaccine containing only spike. The authors noted that total T cell responses may have been underestimated by the TCR breadth and depth analyses.

The meaning of the sample's treatment or condition label: approximately 18 received Ad26.COV2.S at low or high dose, single or two shots; roughly 5 received placebo; per-sample allocation not given. For vaccine and placebo recipients, repertoires were sequenced using samples collected on day 63 after the first injection. Cohort 1b enrolled 25 adults aged 18-55 years at a single site in Boston, USA, between 29 July and 7 August 2020. As a vaccine, Ad26.COV2.S was a replication-incompetent adenovirus type 26 vector that expressed a prefusion-stabilized SARS-CoV-2 spike protein derived from the original Wuhan strain. Worth noting for this clone: The antigen it recognizes is unknown. No clone much larger than this one lies a single base away; base qualities are absent.

Cut back by 4 bases and 1 base, the V and J ends lie 13 bases apart. The CDR3 covers 15 residues, taking in both the cysteine and the phenylalanine. Of all the DNA, just the CDR3 is kept, 45 bases in frame from base 1. The germline V gene (reference sequence) provides CDR1 SGHNT and CDR2 YYREEE. The immunoSEQ Assay was the method used to sequence TCRbeta CDR3 regions. After extraction, genomic DNA underwent amplification by bias-controlled multiplex PCR, followed by high-throughput sequencing. Per the original workflow: To quantify the absolute abundance of every unique TCRbeta CDR3 region, sequences were collapsed and filtered. T cell fraction was estimated by normalizing TCRbeta template counts to usable DNA, with usable DNA measured through amplification of reference genes found in all nucleated cells. Repertoire TCRs were annotated as SARS-CoV-2-specific when V gene, CDR3 amino acid sequence and J gene were exactly matched to a known reactive TCR set. The reference SARS-CoV-2 TCR set came from MIRA and was filtered for enrichment in COVID-19-positive ImmuneCODE repertoires, removing public or cross-reactive TCRs. Using the MIRA antigens, annotated TCRs were further analysed by specific ORF or by position within an ORF. Depth was the summed frequency of annotated unique rearrangements, while breadth was defined as annotated unique rearrangements over total unique productive rearrangements. Group comparisons of TCR breadth used two-sided Wilcoxon rank-sum tests. In its TCRdb copy, this immuneACCESS table keeps in-frame sequences only and misses some clones. Where compared with another copy, unresolved V genes explain less than half of these, and the others have no known cause. Clonal size and the V and J genes are those of that table, whereas D and trimming came from the DNA. The sample table records roughly 500,000 clones; approximately 88% of these occur just once. Around 13% of the sample belongs to the ten largest clones.

This sequence originates from a person between 18 and 60 years old who received the Ad26.COV2.S COVID-19 vaccine or a placebo. Specimen: peripheral blood, collected in a trial of Ad26.COV2.S vaccine versus placebo. This chain is built from TRBV5-4 and TRBJ2-3, with no D gene named confidently. The CDR3 in this case is CASSLPHSGTDTQYF. DNA sequence: TGTGCCAGCAGCCTTCCACATTCTGGCACAGATACGCAGTATTTT.